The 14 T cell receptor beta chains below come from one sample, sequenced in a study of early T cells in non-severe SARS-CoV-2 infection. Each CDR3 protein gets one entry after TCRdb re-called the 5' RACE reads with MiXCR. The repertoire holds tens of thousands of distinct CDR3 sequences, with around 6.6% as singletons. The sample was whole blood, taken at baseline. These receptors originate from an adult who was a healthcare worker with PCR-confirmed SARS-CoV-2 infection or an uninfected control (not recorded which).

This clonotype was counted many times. The CDR3 nucleotides read TGTGCCAGCAACGTACTGCCCCCGGTGGGCGAGCAGTACTTC. Protein sequence: CASNVLPPVGEQYF. The chain joins TRBV7-2 to TRBJ2-7; D unresolved. Trimming removed 7 bases at V and 6 bases at J, with 19 bases between. Looked up from germline, CDR1 is SGHTA and CDR2 is FQGNSA. The CDR3 is 14 amino acids.

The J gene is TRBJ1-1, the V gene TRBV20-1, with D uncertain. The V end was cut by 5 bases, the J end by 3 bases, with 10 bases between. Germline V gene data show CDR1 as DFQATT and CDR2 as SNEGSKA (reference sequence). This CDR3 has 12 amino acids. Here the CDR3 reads CSAPNRDTEAFF. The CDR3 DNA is TGCAGTGCTCCCAATCGGGACACTGAAGCTTTCTTT.

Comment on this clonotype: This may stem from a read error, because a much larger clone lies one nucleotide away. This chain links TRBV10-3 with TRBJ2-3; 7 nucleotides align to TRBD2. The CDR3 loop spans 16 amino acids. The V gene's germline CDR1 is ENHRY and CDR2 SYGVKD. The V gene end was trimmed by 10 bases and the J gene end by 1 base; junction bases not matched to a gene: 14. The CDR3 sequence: CATRDYQSSGTDTQYF. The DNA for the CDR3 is TGTGCCACTCGGGACTACCAGTCAAGTGGCACAGATACGCAGTATTTT.

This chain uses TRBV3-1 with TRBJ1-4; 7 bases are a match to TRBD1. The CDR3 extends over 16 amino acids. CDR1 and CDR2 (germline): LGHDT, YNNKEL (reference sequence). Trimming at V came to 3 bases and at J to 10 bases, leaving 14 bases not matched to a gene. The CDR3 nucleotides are TGTGCCAGCAGCCAGGCGACAGGGTCCCGCTCGGCAAAACTGTTTTTT. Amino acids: CASSQATGSRSAKLFF.

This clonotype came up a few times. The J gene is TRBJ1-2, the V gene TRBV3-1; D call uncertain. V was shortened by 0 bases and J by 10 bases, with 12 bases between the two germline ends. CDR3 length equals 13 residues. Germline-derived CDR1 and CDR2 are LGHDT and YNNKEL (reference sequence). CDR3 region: CASSQEGFRDYTF. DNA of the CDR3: TGTGCCAGCAGCCAAGAGGGTTTCCGTGACTACACCTTC.

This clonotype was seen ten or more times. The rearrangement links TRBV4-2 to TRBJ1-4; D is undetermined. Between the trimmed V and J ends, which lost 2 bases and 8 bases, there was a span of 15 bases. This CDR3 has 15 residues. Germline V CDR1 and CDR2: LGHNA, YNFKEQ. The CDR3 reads CASSQSGGRSEKLFF. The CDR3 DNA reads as TGTGCCAGCAGCCAAAGTGGAGGGAGGAGCGAAAAACTGTTTTTT.

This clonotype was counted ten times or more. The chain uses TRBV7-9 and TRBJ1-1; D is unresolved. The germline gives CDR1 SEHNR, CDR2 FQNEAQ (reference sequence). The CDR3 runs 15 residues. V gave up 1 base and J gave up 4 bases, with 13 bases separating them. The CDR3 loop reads CASSLERSRATEAFF. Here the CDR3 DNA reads TGTGCCAGCAGCTTAGAACGGTCGAGGGCCACTGAAGCTTTCTTT.

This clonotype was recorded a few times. The chain's CDR3 is CASSYRGQGEYRYTF. As DNA, the CDR3 is TGTGCCAGCAGTTACCGGGGACAGGGAGAATATCGCTACACCTTC. This chain uses TRBV6-5 with TRBJ1-2, with 9 bases aligning to TRBD1. V shed 2 bases and J 9 bases; nucleotides not matched to a gene: 10. Looked up from germline, CDR1 is MNHEY and CDR2 is SVGAGI. The CDR3 covers 15 residues.

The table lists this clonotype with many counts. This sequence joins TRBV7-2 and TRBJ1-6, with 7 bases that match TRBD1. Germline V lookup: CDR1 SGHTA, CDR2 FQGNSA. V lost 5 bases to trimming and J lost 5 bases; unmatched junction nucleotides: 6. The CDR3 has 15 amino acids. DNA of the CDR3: TGTGCCAGCAGCATCAACAGGGGCCATAATTCACCCCTCCACTTT. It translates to CASSINRGHNSPLHF.

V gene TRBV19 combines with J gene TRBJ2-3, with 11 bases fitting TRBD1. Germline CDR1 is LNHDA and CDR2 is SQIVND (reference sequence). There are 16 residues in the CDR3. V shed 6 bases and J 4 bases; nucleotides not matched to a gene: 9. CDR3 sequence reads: CASSIGWTGGADTQYF. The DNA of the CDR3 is TGTGCCAGTAGCATCGGTTGGACAGGGGGCGCAGATACGCAGTATTTT.

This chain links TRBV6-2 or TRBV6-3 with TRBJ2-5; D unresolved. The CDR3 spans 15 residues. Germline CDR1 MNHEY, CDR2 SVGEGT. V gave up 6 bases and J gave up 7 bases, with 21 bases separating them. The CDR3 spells CASSWATAPAGTQYF. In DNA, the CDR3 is TGTGCCAGCAGCTGGGCGACGGCCCCTGCCGGGACCCAGTACTTC.

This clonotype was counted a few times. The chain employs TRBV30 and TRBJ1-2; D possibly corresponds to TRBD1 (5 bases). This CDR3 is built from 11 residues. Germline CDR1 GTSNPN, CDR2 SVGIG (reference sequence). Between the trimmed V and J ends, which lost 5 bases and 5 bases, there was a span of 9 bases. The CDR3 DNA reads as TGTGCCTGGCACCAGGGATATGGCTACACCTTC. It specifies CAWHQGYGYTF. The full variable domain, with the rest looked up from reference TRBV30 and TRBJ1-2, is SQTIHQWPATLVQPVGSPLSLECTVEGTSNPNLYWYRQAAGRGLQLLFYSVGIGQISSEVPQNLSASRPQDRQFILSSKKLLLSDSGFYLCAWHQGYGYTFGSGTRLTVV.

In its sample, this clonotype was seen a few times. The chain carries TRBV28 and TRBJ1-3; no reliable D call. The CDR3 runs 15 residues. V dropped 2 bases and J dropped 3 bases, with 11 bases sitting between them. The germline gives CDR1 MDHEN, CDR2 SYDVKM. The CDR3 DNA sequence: TGTGCCAGCAGTTTACCGGACTTGAGTGGAAACACCATATATTTT. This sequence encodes CASSLPDLSGNTIYF.

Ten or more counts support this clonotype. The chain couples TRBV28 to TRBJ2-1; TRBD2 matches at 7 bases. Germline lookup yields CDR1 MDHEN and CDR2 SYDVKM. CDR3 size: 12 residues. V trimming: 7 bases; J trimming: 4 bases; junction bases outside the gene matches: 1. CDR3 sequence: CASKAGYNEQFF. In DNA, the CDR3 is TGTGCCAGCAAAGCGGGGTACAATGAGCAGTTCTTC.